Listed here are 18 T cell receptor beta chains from one sample, sequenced in a study of cytomegalovirus exposure and HLA in healthy donors. 13 Jbeta primers and 60 Vbeta primers were used for the PCR. Here immunoSEQ multiplex PCR was the method, and the copy in TCRdb shows in-frame clones only, minus some. Of fewer than 250,000 clones in the sample, 74% are singletons; the top ten hold roughly 2.8%. Sample: PBMCs. The receptors come from a woman in her 30s in good health and CMV-seropositive.

The chain has TRBV5-4 and TRBJ1-1, with TRBD1 identical over 10 bases. There are 18 residues in the CDR3. Unmatched junction bases numbered 12, after V lost 0 bases and J lost 4 bases. Germline V CDR1 and CDR2: SGHNT, YYREEE (reference sequence). The CDR3 DNA reads TGTGCCAGCAGCTTGGGAGGGCGACAGGGGGCACGGGGCACTGAAGCTTTCTTT. Translation gives CASSLGGRQGARGTEAFF. Supplemented by reference TRBV5-4 and TRBJ1-1, the full variable domain reads ETGVTQSPTHLIKTRGQQVTLRCSSQSGHNTVSWYQQALGQGPQFIFQYYREEENGRGNFPPRFSGLQFPNYSSELNVNALELDDSALYLCASSLGGRQGARGTEAFFGQGTRLTVV.

The gene calls are TRBV5-1 and TRBJ1-6; D unclear. Germline V gives CDR1 SGHRS, CDR2 YFSETQ. V shed 1 base and J shed 7 bases, with 12 bases lying between them. CDR3 length: 15 residues. CDR3 sequence: CASSLSGVGNSPLHF. The DNA for the CDR3 is TGCGCCAGCAGCTTGTCCGGGGTAGGGAATTCACCCCTCCACTTT.

Only a few counts were recorded for this clone. The rearrangement joins TRBV5-1 to TRBJ2-2, with D uncertain. Per germline, CDR1 SGHRS and CDR2 YFSETQ. The V and J ends lost 6 bases and 0 bases respectively, with 3 bases between them. This CDR3 region has 12 residues. Here the CDR3 reads CASNTNTGELFF. The CDR3 DNA reads as TGCGCCAGCAATACGAACACCGGGGAGCTGTTTTTT.

The rearrangement links TRBV4-2 to TRBJ1-2, with D unresolved. Trimming left V 8 bases short and J 1 base short, with 14 bases between. Germline V lookup: CDR1 LGHNA, CDR2 YNFKEQ. The CDR3 loop spans 14 amino acids. CDR3 sequence reads: CASGRHSLNYGYTF. The CDR3 coding sequence is TGTGCCAGCGGAAGACACAGTCTTAACTATGGCTACACCTTC.

This rearrangement joins TRBV27 to TRBJ2-7; D may be TRBD2 (6 bases). V lost 5 bases to trimming and J lost 4 bases, with 18 bases between them. In germline, CDR1 is MNHEY, CDR2 SMNVEV (reference sequence). The CDR3 extends over 15 amino acids. CDR3 in amino acids: CASSRRGGIDYEQYF. CDR3 DNA sequence: TGTGCCAGCAGTCGACGTGGGGGGATCGATTACGAGCAGTACTTC.

This chain connects TRBV7-2 to TRBJ2-7; the match to TRBD1 covers 9 bases. This CDR3 has 13 residues. V was clipped by 4 bases and J by 4 bases; unmatched bases: 2. Per germline, CDR1 SGHTA and CDR2 FQGNSA. The CDR3 DNA reads TGTGCCAGCAGCTGGACAGGGGCTTACGAGCAGTACTTC. It translates to CASSWTGAYEQYF.

This chain connects TRBV5-6 to TRBJ2-3; D might be TRBD2 (6 bases). Trimming removed 0 bases from V and 6 bases from J, with 17 bases in between. The CDR3 loop spans 16 amino acids. The germline CDR1 and CDR2 sequences are SGHDT and YYEEEE. In nucleotides, the CDR3 is TGTGCCAGCAGCTTGGGTGGGGGGTCCCAGACCGATACGCAGTATTTT. Translation: CASSLGGGSQTDTQYF.

The V gene is TRBV27, the J gene TRBJ2-2, with a weak D call TRBD2 (5 bases). V was clipped by 6 bases and J by 0 bases, with 8 bases between them. CDR3 length: 14 residues. CDR1 is MNHEY and CDR2 is SMNVEV in the germline V gene (reference sequence). CDR3 sequence reads: CASRRGSNTGELFF. For the CDR3, the DNA is TGTGCCAGCAGGAGAGGGTCGAACACCGGGGAGCTGTTTTTT.

This rearrangement joins TRBV28 to TRBJ2-1; 8 bases align to TRBD2. The ends lost 2 bases at V and 1 base at J; junction bases unmatched: 4. The germline V gene has CDR1 MDHEN and CDR2 SYDVKM. CDR3 length: 16 amino acids. CDR3 region: CASSLIAGISYNEQFF. The CDR3 DNA reads TGTGCCAGCAGTTTAATAGCGGGGATTTCCTACAATGAGCAGTTCTTC.

The chain couples TRBV11-2 to TRBJ2-2; D perhaps matches TRBD2 (5 bases). Germline lookup yields CDR1 SGHAT and CDR2 FQNNGV. There are 15 residues in the CDR3. Trimming removed 3 bases at V and 4 bases at J, with 12 bases between. CDR3 sequence: CASSLGPAGTGELFF. The CDR3 DNA sequence: TGTGCCAGCAGCTTGGGCCCTGCGGGCACCGGGGAGCTGTTTTTT.

V usage is TRBV6-1 and J usage is TRBJ2-7, with 9 bases identical to TRBD1. With V trimmed by 5 bases and J by 3 bases, 5 bases remained unmatched. Germline CDR1 reads MNHNS; CDR2 reads SASEGT. This CDR3 contains 14 residues. The CDR3 sequence: CASSRGQGGYEQYF. The CDR3 DNA reads as TGTGCCAGCAGTAGGGGACAGGGTGGCTACGAGCAGTACTTC.

This clone was picked up a small number of times. This chain joins TRBV10-2 and TRBJ2-1; D might be TRBD1 (6 bases). The length of the CDR3 is 11 residues. Germline assignment: CDR1 WSHSY and CDR2 SAAADI. Trimming shortened V by 9 bases and J by 8 bases, and 11 bases separated the two germline ends. CDR3 amino acids: CASIYRDEQFF. The CDR3 region has the DNA TGCGCCAGTATTTACAGGGATGAGCAGTTCTTC.

V is TRBV7-9 and J is TRBJ1-2; no firm D call. V shed 0 bases and J shed 7 bases, with 9 bases lying between them. Germline lookup yields CDR1 SEHNR and CDR2 FQNEAQ (reference sequence). CDR3 length equals 13 residues. CDR3 region: CASSLAGSGGYTF. CDR3 bases: TGTGCCAGCAGCTTAGCGGGAAGCGGTGGCTACACCTTC.

This clone was observed a handful of times. This chain links TRBV7-9 with TRBJ2-3; D unresolved. Between the trimmed V and J ends, which lost 4 bases and 4 bases, there was a span of 9 bases. CDR1 and CDR2 (germline): SEHNR, FQNEAQ (reference sequence). The CDR3 runs to 13 residues. CDR3 amino acids: CASSSRLADTQYF. DNA of the CDR3: TGTGCCAGCAGCTCAAGGCTAGCAGATACGCAGTATTTT.

This clone was counted a single time. The genes are TRBV19 and TRBJ1-1; no clear D. V was clipped by 7 bases and J by 7 bases, with 16 bases between them. Germline CDR1 LNHDA, CDR2 SQIVND (reference sequence). The CDR3 has 13 residues. CDR3 region: CASTPPVVFEAFF. DNA for the CDR3: TGTGCCAGTACCCCCCCAGTGGTTTTTGAAGCTTTCTTT.

The CDR3 region is CASSLGQGELFF. CDR3 bases: TGTGCCAGCAGTCTGGGACAGGGAGAGCTGTTTTTT. The chain uses TRBV28 and TRBJ2-2; 9 bases fit TRBD1. V was clipped by 5 bases and J by 11 bases; unmatched bases: 3. Germline V gives CDR1 MDHEN, CDR2 SYDVKM. The CDR3 spans 12 residues.

V gene TRBV15 combines with J gene TRBJ1-3; no clear D gene. V was shortened by 0 bases and J by 0 bases, with 6 bases between the two germline ends. This CDR3 region has 15 residues. Germline loops: CDR1 LNHNV, CDR2 YYDKDF (reference sequence). The CDR3 nucleotides are TGTGCCACCAGCAGAGACGCCAGCTCTGGAAACACCATATATTTT. The encoded protein is CATSRDASSGNTIYF. The variable domain in full, with the rest retrieved from reference TRBV15 and TRBJ1-3, is DAMVIQNPRYQVTQFGKPVTLSCSQTLNHNVMYWYQQKSSQAPKLLFHYYDKDFNNEADTPDNFQSRRPNTSFCFLDIRSPGLGDTAMYLCATSRDASSGNTIYFGEGSWLTVV.

This clone has only a few counts. This chain uses TRBV28 with TRBJ1-1; perhaps TRBD1 as D (6 bases). This CDR3 is built from 14 residues. Per germline, CDR1 MDHEN and CDR2 SYDVKM. Trimming left V 4 bases short and J 5 bases short, with 14 bases between. Here the CDR3 reads CASSSQGIGTEAFF. The CDR3 DNA reads as TGTGCCAGCAGTTCGCAGGGGATAGGGACTGAAGCTTTCTTT.